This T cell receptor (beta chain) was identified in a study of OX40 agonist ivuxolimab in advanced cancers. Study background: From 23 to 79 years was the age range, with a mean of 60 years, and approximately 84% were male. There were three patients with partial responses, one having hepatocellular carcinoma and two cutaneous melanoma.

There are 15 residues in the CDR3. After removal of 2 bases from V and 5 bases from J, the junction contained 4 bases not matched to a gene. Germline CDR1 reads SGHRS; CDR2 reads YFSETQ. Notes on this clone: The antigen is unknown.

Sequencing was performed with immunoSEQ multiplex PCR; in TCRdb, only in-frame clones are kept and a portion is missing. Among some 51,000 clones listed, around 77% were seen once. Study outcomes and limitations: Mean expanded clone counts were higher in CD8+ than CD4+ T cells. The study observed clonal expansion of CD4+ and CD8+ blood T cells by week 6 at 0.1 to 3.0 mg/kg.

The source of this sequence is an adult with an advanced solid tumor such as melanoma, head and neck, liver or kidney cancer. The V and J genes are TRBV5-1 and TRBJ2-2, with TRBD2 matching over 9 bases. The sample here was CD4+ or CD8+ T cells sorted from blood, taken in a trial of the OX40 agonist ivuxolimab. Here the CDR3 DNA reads TGCGCCAGCAGCTTTAGCGGGAGCGTAACCGGGGAGCTGTTTTTT. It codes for CASSFSGSVTGELFF. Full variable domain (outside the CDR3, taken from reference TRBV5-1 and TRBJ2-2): KAGVTQTPRYLIKTRGQQVTLSCSPISGHRSVSWYQQTPGQGLQFLFEYFSETQRNKGNFPGRFSGRQFSNSRSEMNVSTLELGDSALYLCASSFSGSVTGELFFGEGSRLTVL.